Each of the 25 T cell receptor beta chains below was sequenced from the same sample in a study of T cell repertoires in cytomegalovirus infection (dated by TCRdb to about 2019). Sequencing was carried out with an Illumina HiSeq 1500. TCRdb reprocessed the public reads (quality trimming at Q25 with fastp, clone calling with MiXCR) and kept in-frame beta chains. Rows are combined by CDR3 protein, so each entry shows the most common genes and DNA. This sample lists fewer than 1,000,000 distinct CDR3 sequences; approximately 30% were detected once. Clones ranked in the top ten supply roughly 13% of the sample. For these receptors, no antigen is known. The treatment or condition tag for this specimen amounts to: in vitro stimulation with specific CMV peptide epitopes to enrich CMV-specific T cells. Specimen: cultured CD8+ T cells from PBMCs, collected from culture after CMV antigen stimulation. The receptor set was obtained from a human donor in good health (CMV status not recorded). Some clones in this sample may be carry-over from other donors' samples.

There are a few counts of this clonotype. The V gene is TRBV4-1, the J gene TRBJ2-2; 10 bases fit TRBD1. Germline V gene lookup returns CDR1 MGHRA and CDR2 YSYEKL. V gave up 0 bases and J gave up 6 bases; unmatched junction bases: 10. The CDR3 is 18 amino acids. As DNA, the CDR3 is TGCGCCAGCAGCCAAGAAGACGATGGGACAGGGGTTCCCGGGGAGCTGTTTTTT. Translation: CASSQEDDGTGVPGELFF.

This clonotype was found a few times. The chain couples TRBV28 to TRBJ2-2; TRBD1 might be the D (7 bases). V was clipped by 5 bases and J by 4 bases, with 20 bases between them. The CDR3 consists of 17 residues. The germline gives CDR1 MDHEN, CDR2 SYDVKM. The CDR3 DNA reads as TGTGCCAGCAGTCCTAGAGAAGGAGGGGGCTCCACCGGGGAGCTGTTTTTT. The encoded protein is CASSPREGGGSTGELFF.

The J gene is TRBJ2-1, the V gene TRBV5-5; 9 positions match TRBD2. Trimming cost V 3 bases and J 8 bases; bases outside gene matches: 12. The CDR3 totals 16 residues. Germline CDR1 is SGHKS and CDR2 is YYEKEE (reference sequence). CDR3 protein: CASSSTRGGRFDEQFF. Written as DNA, the CDR3 is TGTGCCAGCAGCTCGACGCGGGGGGGCCGGTTCGATGAGCAGTTCTTC. The variable domain in full, completed from reference TRBV5-5 and TRBJ2-1, reads DAGVTQSPTHLIKTRGQQVTLRCSPISGHKSVSWYQQVLGQGPQFIFQYYEKEERGRGNFPDRFSARQFPNYSSELNVNALLLGDSALYLCASSSTRGGRFDEQFFGPGTRLTVL.

This clonotype showed up just a few times. The CDR3 here is CASSLVGLGASEAFF. The CDR3 coding sequence is TGTGCCAGCAGCTTAGTAGGACTTGGTGCCTCTGAAGCTTTCTTT. The chain carries TRBV7-2 and TRBJ1-1; D is unclear. V lost 1 base to trimming and J lost 6 bases, with 15 bases between them. The CDR3 length is 15 residues. Germline CDR1 and CDR2: SGHTA and FQGNSA.

This chain uses TRBV6-5 with TRBJ2-1; TRBD1 matches at 8 bases. The ends lost 0 bases at V and 9 bases at J; junction bases unmatched: 4. Germline loops: CDR1 MNHEY, CDR2 SVGAGI. The CDR3 has 14 amino acids. In DNA form, the CDR3 reads TGTGCCAGCAGTTACTCCTTAGACAGGGGTGAGCAGTTCTTC. As protein: CASSYSLDRGEQFF.

This clonotype was detected only a few times. The chain is built from TRBV25-1 and TRBJ2-1, with 14 bases that match TRBD2. CDR1 and CDR2 (germline): MGHDK, SYGVNS. Germline trimming cut 4 bases from V and 12 bases from J; bases unmatched to any gene: 2. The CDR3 contains 13 residues. The DNA of the CDR3 is TGTGCCAGCAGTGGGACTAGCGGGGGGAGGCAGTTCTTC. It is translated as CASSGTSGGRQFF.

The rearrangement joins TRBV12-3 or TRBV12-4 to TRBJ2-6; D remains ambiguous. V was trimmed by 6 bases and J by 0 bases, leaving 12 bases between them. CDR3 length: 16 residues. The chain's CDR3 is CASSPPFNSGANVLTF. CDR3 sequence (DNA): TGTGCCAGCAGCCCACCCTTCAACTCTGGGGCCAACGTCCTGACTTTC.

This clonotype was seen a handful of times. The chain recombines TRBV5-1 with TRBJ1-2; possible D gene TRBD1, 6 bases. V was clipped by 4 bases and J by 5 bases, with 15 bases between them. The CDR3 is 14 residues long. CDR1 is SGHRS and CDR2 is YFSETQ in the germline V gene. The DNA of the CDR3 is TGCGCCAGCAGCCCGGACAGCTATCGGTATGGCTACACCTTC. Protein product: CASSPDSYRYGYTF.

This clonotype was observed many times. V is TRBV27 and J is TRBJ1-1; D is possibly TRBD1 (5 bases). This CDR3 comprises 14 residues. CDR1 is MNHEY, CDR2 SMNVEV, per germline (reference sequence). V was shortened by 3 bases and J by 0 bases, with 8 bases between the two germline ends. The CDR3 loop is CASSFGHLNTEAFF. DNA for the CDR3: TGTGCCAGCAGTTTCGGACACCTGAACACTGAAGCTTTCTTT.

The chain employs TRBV7-6 and TRBJ2-1; TRBD1 matches 7 bases. The length of the CDR3 is 12 residues. V was pared by 10 bases and J by 5 bases, with 5 bases of the junction left unmatched. CDR1 and CDR2 (germline): SGHVS, FNYEAQ. DNA of the CDR3: TGTGCCACAGGGGGTGAGGACAATGAGCAGTTCTTC. Protein sequence: CATGGEDNEQFF. Full variable domain (outside the CDR3, taken from reference TRBV7-6 and TRBJ2-1): GAGVSQSPRYKVTKRGQDVALRCDPISGHVSLYWYRQALGQGPEFLTYFNYEAQQDKSGLPNDRFSAERPEGSISTLTIQRTEQRDSAMYRCATGGEDNEQFFGPGTRLTVL.

For this clonotype: It may be a read error: a sequence one base away is much more abundant. V and J are TRBV7-3 and TRBJ2-3; the D gene is possibly TRBD1 (5 bases). This CDR3 has 17 amino acids. The V end was cut by 0 bases, the J end by 3 bases, with 16 bases between. From germline, CDR1 is SGHTA and CDR2 FQGTGA. CDR3 sequence: CASSLTLGPVGTDTQYF. DNA of the CDR3: TGTGCCAGCAGCTTAACTTTGGGGCCCGTAGGAACAGATACGCAGTATTTT.

J is TRBJ1-2 and V is TRBV20-1, with D perhaps matching TRBD1 (5 bases). The CDR3 contains 15 residues. The germline V and J ends were trimmed by 3 bases and 6 bases, with 20 bases remaining between them. Germline values: CDR1 DFQATT, CDR2 SNEGSKA (reference sequence). The CDR3 reads CSASNPGPELNGYTF. The CDR3 bases are TGCAGTGCTAGCAACCCGGGACCGGAGCTAAATGGCTACACCTTC.

The sample holds a few counts of this clonotype. The CDR3 DNA reads TGTGCCACCAGCAACAGGGCAAGTGGGACCGGGGAGCTGTTTTTT. Protein sequence: CATSNRASGTGELFF. This rearrangement joins TRBV15 to TRBJ2-2, with D perhaps matching TRBD1 (6 bases). Germline V gene data show CDR1 as LNHNV and CDR2 as YYDKDF (reference sequence). The ends were cut back, 4 bases at V and 5 bases at J, with 14 bases in the middle. This CDR3 has 15 amino acids.

This clonotype was recorded many times. The chain couples TRBV7-9 to TRBJ1-2, with D possibly being TRBD1 (6 bases). The germline V gene has CDR1 SEHNR and CDR2 FQNEAQ (reference sequence). V was trimmed by 4 bases and J by 4 bases, leaving 10 bases between them. The CDR3 covers 13 residues. The CDR3 loop is CASSSGDVYGYTF. The CDR3 DNA is TGTGCCAGCAGCTCAGGGGACGTCTATGGCTACACCTTC.

In its sample, this clonotype was seen a few times. The chain couples TRBV12-3 or TRBV12-4 to TRBJ2-1, with D perhaps TRBD1 or TRBD2 (5 bases each). The CDR3 sequence is 14 residues long. Trimming left V 5 bases short and J 8 bases short, with 16 bases between. The CDR3 sequence: CASSIRDLGDEQFF. The CDR3 DNA sequence: TGTGCCAGCAGTATAAGGGATTTGGGGGATGAGCAGTTCTTC.

This clonotype came up a few times. The rearrangement joins TRBV28 to TRBJ1-5, with D possibly matching TRBD1 (6 bases). Between the trimmed V and J ends, which lost 6 bases and 10 bases, there was a span of 25 bases. The CDR3 spans 16 residues. In germline, CDR1 is MDHEN, CDR2 SYDVKM. The CDR3 DNA reads TGTGCCAGCAGCGACCGGGGGCGGGGCATTTTATTCCCCCAGCATTTT. It specifies CASSDRGRGILFPQHF.

This clonotype was counted at least ten times. This chain uses TRBV7-8 with TRBJ2-3, with TRBD2 matching over 12 bases. This CDR3 spans 16 amino acids. From germline, CDR1 is SGHVS and CDR2 FQNEAQ. The J segment lost 5 bases and the V segment lost 4 bases, leaving 7 bases of the junction unmatched. The DNA of the CDR3 is TGTGCCAGCAGCTCCCCTAGCGGGGGGGCTCAAGATACGCAGTATTTT. Translation gives CASSSPSGGAQDTQYF.

This clonotype was detected only a few times. The V gene is TRBV6-5, the J gene TRBJ2-2; tentative D call: TRBD1 (6 bases). The germline gives CDR1 MNHEY, CDR2 SVGAGI. The CDR3 totals 15 residues. V was shortened by 6 bases and J by 0 bases, with 11 bases between the two germline ends. DNA of the CDR3: TGTGCCAGCAGACTACAGGGCTCGAACACCGGGGAGCTGTTTTTT. Translating it yields CASRLQGSNTGELFF.

In this sample, this clonotype turned up a few times. The J gene is TRBJ2-1, the V gene TRBV6-2 or TRBV6-3; TRBD2 matches 10 bases. Germline V gene data show CDR1 as MNHEY and CDR2 as SVGEGT. The trim removed 5 bases at V and 10 bases at J, leaving 11 bases unmatched. The CDR3 totals 15 residues. CDR3 sequence: CASSLQRGGFREQFF. The DNA of the CDR3 is TGTGCCAGCAGTCTTCAGCGGGGGGGCTTTCGCGAGCAGTTCTTC.

The genes are TRBV2 and TRBJ1-1; D ambiguous. The CDR3 has 14 amino acids. Trimming took 6 bases from V and 0 from J, leaving 11 bases between them. From germline, CDR1 is SNHLY and CDR2 FYNNEI. CDR3 coding DNA: TGTGCCAGCAGCGAGGGTTCGATGAACACTGAAGCTTTCTTT. Amino acids: CASSEGSMNTEAFF.

The chain combines TRBV27 with TRBJ1-1, with D tentatively TRBD1 (5 bases). The V end lost 11 bases, the J end lost 0 bases, and 19 bases lay between the germline ends. Germline loops: CDR1 MNHEY, CDR2 SMNVEV (reference sequence). CDR3 length equals 15 residues. CDR3 DNA: TGTGCCGGCCATGTACACGGGGGGTTGAACACTGAAGCTTTCTTT. Its translation: CAGHVHGGLNTEAFF.

On this clonotype: At one end, the junction sequence differs from germline, possibly due to a read error. The chain is built from TRBV6-5 and TRBJ1-1, with a weak D call TRBD1 (6 bases). Germline lookup yields CDR1 MNHEY and CDR2 SVGAGI. There are 12 residues in the CDR3. This chain's CDR3 is CASRMGHHEVFF. The CDR3 DNA reads TGTGCCAGCAGGATGGGACACCATGAAGTTTTCTTT.

This clonotype showed up just a few times. The chain couples TRBV5-1 to TRBJ2-7; TRBD2 aligns across 14 bases. This CDR3 has 17 amino acids. V lost 3 bases and J lost 3; bases outside the gene matches: 8. Germline loops: CDR1 SGHRS, CDR2 YFSETQ. The chain's CDR3 is CASSSGLAGAEFYEQYV. CDR3 DNA: TGCGCCAGCAGCTCGGGACTAGCGGGGGCCGAATTCTACGAGCAGTACGTC.

V gene TRBV9 combines with J gene TRBJ1-2; the D is unclear. The CDR3 length is 14 residues. Germline V CDR1 and CDR2: SGDLS, YYNGEE. V gave up 4 bases and J gave up 0 bases, with 10 bases separating them. The CDR3 region is CASSPEGANYGYTF. For the CDR3, the DNA is TGTGCCAGCAGCCCAGAGGGCGCTAACTATGGCTACACCTTC.

The chain carries TRBV14 and TRBJ1-3; D is ambiguous. CDR3 size: 15 residues. CDR1 is SGHDN, CDR2 FVKESK, per germline. V lost 7 bases, J lost 0 bases, and 13 bases lay in between. DNA for the CDR3: TGTGCCAGCACCCGGGCGATTCTCTCTGGAAACACCATATATTTT. It translates to CASTRAILSGNTIYF.